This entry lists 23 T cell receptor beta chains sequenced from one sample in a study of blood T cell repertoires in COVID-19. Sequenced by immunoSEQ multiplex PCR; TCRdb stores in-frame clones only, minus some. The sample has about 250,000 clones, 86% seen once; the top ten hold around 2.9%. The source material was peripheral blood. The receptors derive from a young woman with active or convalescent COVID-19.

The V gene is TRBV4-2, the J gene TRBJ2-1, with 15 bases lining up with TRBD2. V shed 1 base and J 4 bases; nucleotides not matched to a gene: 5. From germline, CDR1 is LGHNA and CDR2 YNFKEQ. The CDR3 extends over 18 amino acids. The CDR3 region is CASSQGTSGGAGYNEQFF. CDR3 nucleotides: TGTGCCAGCAGCCAAGGGACTAGCGGGGGGGCGGGATACAATGAGCAGTTCTTC.

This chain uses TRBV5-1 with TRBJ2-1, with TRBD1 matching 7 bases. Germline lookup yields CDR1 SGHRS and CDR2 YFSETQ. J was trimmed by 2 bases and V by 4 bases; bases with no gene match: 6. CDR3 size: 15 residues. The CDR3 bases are TGCGCCAGCAGCCTAGGGACAGAGACCTACAATGAGCAGTTCTTC. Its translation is CASSLGTETYNEQFF.

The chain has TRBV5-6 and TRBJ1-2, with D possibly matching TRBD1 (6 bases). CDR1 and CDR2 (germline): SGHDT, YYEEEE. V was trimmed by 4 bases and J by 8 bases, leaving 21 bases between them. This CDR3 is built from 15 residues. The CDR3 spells CASSAPGQRGSGYTF. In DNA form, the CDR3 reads TGTGCCAGCAGCGCTCCAGGACAGAGAGGGAGCGGCTACACCTTC.

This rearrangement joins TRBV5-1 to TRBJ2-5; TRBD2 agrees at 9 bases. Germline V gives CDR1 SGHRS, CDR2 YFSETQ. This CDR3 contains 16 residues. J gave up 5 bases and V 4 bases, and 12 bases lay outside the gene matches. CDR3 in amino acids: CASSPVVAGAGETQYF. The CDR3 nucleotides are TGCGCCAGCAGCCCCGTAGTAGCGGGGGCTGGGGAGACCCAGTACTTC.

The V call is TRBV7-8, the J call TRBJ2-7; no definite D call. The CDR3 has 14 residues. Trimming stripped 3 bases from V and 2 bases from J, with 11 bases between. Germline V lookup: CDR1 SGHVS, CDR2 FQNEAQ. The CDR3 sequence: CASSFLTGPYEQYF. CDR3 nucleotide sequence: TGTGCCAGCAGCTTCCTCACTGGGCCCTACGAGCAGTACTTC.

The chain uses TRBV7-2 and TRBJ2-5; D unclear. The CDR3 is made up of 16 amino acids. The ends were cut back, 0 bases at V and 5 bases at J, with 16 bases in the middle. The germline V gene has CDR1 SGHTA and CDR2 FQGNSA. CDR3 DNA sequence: TGTGCCAGCAGCTTAGCGGTCAGGTTGCCGTTGGAGACCCAGTACTTC. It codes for CASSLAVRLPLETQYF. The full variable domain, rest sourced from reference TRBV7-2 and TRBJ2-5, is GAGVSQSPSNKVTEKGKDVELRCDPISGHTALYWYRQSLGQGLEFLIYFQGNSAPDKSGLPSDRFSAERTGGSVSTLTIQRTQQEDSAVYLCASSLAVRLPLETQYFGPGTRLLVL.

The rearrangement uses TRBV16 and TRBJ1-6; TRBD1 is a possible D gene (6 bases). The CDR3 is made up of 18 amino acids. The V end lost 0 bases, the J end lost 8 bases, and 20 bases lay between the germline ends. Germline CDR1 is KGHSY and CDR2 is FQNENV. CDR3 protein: CASSQSKQGADGHSPLHF. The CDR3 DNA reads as TGTGCCAGCAGCCAATCGAAACAGGGAGCCGATGGGCATTCACCCCTCCACTTT.

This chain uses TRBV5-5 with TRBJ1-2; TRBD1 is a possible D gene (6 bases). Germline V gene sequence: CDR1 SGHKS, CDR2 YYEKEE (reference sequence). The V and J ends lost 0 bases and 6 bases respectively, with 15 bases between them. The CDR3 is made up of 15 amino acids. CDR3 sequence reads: CASSLVAGEHDGYTF. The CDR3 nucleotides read TGTGCCAGCAGCTTGGTAGCAGGGGAACATGATGGCTACACCTTC.

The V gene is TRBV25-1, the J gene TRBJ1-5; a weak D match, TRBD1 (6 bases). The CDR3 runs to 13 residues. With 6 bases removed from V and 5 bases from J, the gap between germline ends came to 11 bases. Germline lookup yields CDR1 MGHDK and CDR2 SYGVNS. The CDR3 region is CASRYRADQPQHF. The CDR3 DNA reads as TGTGCCAGCAGATACAGGGCGGATCAGCCCCAGCATTTT.

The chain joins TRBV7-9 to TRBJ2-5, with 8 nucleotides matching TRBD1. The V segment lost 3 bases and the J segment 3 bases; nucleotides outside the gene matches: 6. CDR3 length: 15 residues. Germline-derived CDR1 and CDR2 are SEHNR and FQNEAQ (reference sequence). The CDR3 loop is CASSFVQGVKETQYF. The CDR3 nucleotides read TGTGCCAGCAGCTTCGTACAGGGGGTTAAAGAGACCCAGTACTTC.

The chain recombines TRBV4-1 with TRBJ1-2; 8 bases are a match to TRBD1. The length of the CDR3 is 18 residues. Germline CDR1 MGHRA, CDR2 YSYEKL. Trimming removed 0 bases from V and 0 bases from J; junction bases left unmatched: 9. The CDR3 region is CASSQDWTGNSANYGYTF. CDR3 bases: TGCGCCAGCAGCCAAGACTGGACAGGGAATTCGGCTAACTATGGCTACACCTTC.

CDR3 residues: CASRVLAGDTGELFF. For the CDR3, the DNA is TGTGCCAGCAGGGTACTAGCGGGGGACACCGGGGAGCTGTTTTTT. The rearrangement links TRBV2 to TRBJ2-2; TRBD2 aligns across 11 bases. The CDR3 has 15 residues. Germline CDR1 and CDR2: SNHLY and FYNNEI. The junction had 3 bases not matched to a gene; V was cut back by 6 bases and J by 3 bases.

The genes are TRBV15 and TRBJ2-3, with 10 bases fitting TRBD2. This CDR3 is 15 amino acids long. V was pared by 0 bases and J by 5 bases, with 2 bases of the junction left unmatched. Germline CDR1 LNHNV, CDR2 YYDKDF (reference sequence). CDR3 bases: TGTGCCACCAGCAGAGATCCTAGCGGGGGAGATACGCAGTATTTT. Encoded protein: CATSRDPSGGDTQYF.

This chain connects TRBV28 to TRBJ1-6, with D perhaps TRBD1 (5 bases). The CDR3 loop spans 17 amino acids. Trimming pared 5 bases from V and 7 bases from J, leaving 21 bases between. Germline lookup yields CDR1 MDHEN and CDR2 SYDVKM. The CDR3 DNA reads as TGTGCCAGCAGTGATTTTGGCAGGGCTGGGAGGAATTCACCCCTCCACTTT. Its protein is CASSDFGRAGRNSPLHF.

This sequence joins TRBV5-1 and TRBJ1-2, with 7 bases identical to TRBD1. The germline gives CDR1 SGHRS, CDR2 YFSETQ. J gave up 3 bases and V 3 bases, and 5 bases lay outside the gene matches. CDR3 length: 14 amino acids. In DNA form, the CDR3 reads TGCGCCAGCAGCTCGACAGGGTTCGACTATGGCTACACCTTC. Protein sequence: CASSSTGFDYGYTF.

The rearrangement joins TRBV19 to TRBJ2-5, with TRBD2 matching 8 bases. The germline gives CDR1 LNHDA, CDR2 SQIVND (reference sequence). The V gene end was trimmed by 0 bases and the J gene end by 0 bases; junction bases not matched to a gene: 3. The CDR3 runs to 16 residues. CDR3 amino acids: CASSIDLAGYQETQYF. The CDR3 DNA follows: TGTGCCAGTAGTATAGACTTAGCGGGGTACCAAGAGACCCAGTACTTC.

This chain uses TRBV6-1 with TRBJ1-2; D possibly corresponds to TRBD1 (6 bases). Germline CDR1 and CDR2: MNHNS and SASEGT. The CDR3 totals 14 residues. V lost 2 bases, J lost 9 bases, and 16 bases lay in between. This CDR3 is CASSERGGSRSYTF. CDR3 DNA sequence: TGTGCCAGCAGTGAAAGGGGGGGCTCGCGTAGCTACACCTTC.

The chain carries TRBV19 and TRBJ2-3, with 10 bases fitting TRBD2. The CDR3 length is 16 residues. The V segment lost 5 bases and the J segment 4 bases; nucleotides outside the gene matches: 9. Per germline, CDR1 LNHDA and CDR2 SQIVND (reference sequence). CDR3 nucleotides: TGTGCCAGTAGTTCTTCAGCGGGGGGGCGGGCAGATACGCAGTATTTT. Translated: CASSSSAGGRADTQYF.

Written as DNA, the CDR3 is TGTGCCAGCAGAGAGACAGGGGATGGCTACACCTTC. This sequence encodes CASRETGDGYTF. The chain links TRBV12-3 or TRBV12-4 to TRBJ1-2; 8 bases align to TRBD1. The trim removed 6 bases at V and 6 bases at J, leaving 3 bases unmatched. The CDR3 runs to 12 residues.

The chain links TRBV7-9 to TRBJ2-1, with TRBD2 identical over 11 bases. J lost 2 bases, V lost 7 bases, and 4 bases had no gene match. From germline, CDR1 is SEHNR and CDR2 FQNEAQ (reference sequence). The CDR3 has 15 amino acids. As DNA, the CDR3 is TGTGCCAGCACCATACTAGCGGGGGCCTACAATGAGCAGTTCTTC. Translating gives CASTILAGAYNEQFF. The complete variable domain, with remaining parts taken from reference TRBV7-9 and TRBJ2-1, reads DTGVSQNPRHKITKRGQNVTFRCDPISEHNRLYWYRQTLGQGPEFLTYFQNEAQLEKSRLLSDRFSAERPKGSFSTLEIQRTEQGDSAMYLCASTILAGAYNEQFFGPGTRLTVL.

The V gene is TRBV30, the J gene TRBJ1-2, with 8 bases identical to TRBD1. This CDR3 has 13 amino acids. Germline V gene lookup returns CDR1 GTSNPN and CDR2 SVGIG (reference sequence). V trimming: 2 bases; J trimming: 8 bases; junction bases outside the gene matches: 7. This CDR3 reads CAWSPTGGDGYTF. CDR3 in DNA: TGTGCCTGGAGTCCAACAGGGGGAGACGGCTACACCTTC.

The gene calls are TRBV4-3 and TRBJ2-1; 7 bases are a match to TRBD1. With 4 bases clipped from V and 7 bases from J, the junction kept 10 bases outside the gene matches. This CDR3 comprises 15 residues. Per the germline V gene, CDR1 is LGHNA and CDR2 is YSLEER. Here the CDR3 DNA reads TGCGCCAGCAGCCTACGGACAGGTAGAGGGAATGAGCAGTTCTTC. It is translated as CASSLRTGRGNEQFF.

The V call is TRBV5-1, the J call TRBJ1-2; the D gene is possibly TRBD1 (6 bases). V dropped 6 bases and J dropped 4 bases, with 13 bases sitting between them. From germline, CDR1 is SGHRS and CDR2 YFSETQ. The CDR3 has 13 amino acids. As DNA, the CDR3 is TGCGCCAGCACTCCGGGGGGCAGCTATGGCTACACCTTC. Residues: CASTPGGSYGYTF.